Below, 5 T cell receptor beta chains from the same sample are listed, as sequenced in a study of blood T cell repertoires in COVID-19. Measured with immunoSEQ multiplex PCR; TCRdb has only the in-frame clones, and not every one. The sample carries tens of thousands of clones, approximately 87% recorded once. The sample taken for sequencing was peripheral blood. The receptor source for this set is a human donor in a cohort sampled during active COVID-19.

The genes are TRBV11-2 and TRBJ2-1; 10 bases fit TRBD2. Germline CDR1 SGHAT, CDR2 FQNNGV. After removal of 0 bases from V and 4 bases from J, the junction contained 12 bases not matched to a gene. This CDR3 is 19 amino acids long. The CDR3 coding sequence is TGTGCCAGCAGCTTAGAAGCCACCTGGACTAGCGGAATTTACAATGAGCAGTTCTTC. It specifies CASSLEATWTSGIYNEQFF.

This clone was counted only a few times. The rearrangement links TRBV18 to TRBJ1-5, with TRBD1 matching 7 bases. CDR1 and CDR2 from the germline V gene are KGHSH and LQKENI. The V segment lost 3 bases and the J segment 11 bases; nucleotides outside the gene matches: 16. CDR3 length equals 16 residues. The CDR3 DNA follows: TGTGCCAGCTCACCTACCGGGTCCGGGACAGTAGCAACCCAGCATTTT. Translated, it gives CASSPTGSGTVATQHF.

CDR3 bases: TGCGCCAGCAGCTTAGGACAGGGGTCGGATGTGTACGAGCAGTACTTC. This codes for CASSLGQGSDVYEQYF. V is TRBV5-1 and J is TRBJ2-7, with 9 bases lining up with TRBD1. This CDR3 is 16 amino acids long. Germline V gene sequence: CDR1 SGHRS, CDR2 YFSETQ. With 2 bases clipped from V and 4 bases from J, the junction kept 10 bases outside the gene matches.

The V and J genes are TRBV6-2 or TRBV6-3 and TRBJ2-7; D is perhaps TRBD2 (6 bases). Trimming left V 0 bases short and J 3 bases short, with 12 bases between. The CDR3 has 15 residues. CDR1 and CDR2 (germline): MNHEY, SVGEGT. The CDR3 reads CASSYSRTGLYEQYF. The DNA of the CDR3 is TGTGCCAGCAGTTACTCGCGGACGGGACTCTACGAGCAGTACTTC.

This clone was recorded a few times. This chain joins TRBV7-6 and TRBJ1-2, with 9 bases identical to TRBD1. J gave up 2 bases and V 4 bases, and 11 bases lay outside the gene matches. CDR3 length equals 17 residues. Germline V lookup: CDR1 SGHVS, CDR2 FNYEAQ. CDR3 DNA sequence: TGTGCCAGCAGCTCTGGTATCCAGACAGGGGGAAACTATGGCTACACCTTC. It is translated as CASSSGIQTGGNYGYTF.